Below, 10 T cell receptor beta chains from the same sample are listed, as sequenced in a study of long-term antiretroviral therapy in people with HIV. It was version v3.0 of the immunoSEQ assay that was run at survey level. Clones were read by immunoSEQ multiplex PCR, and TCRdb kept only the in-frame ones, dropping some. The sample shows some 40,000 clones, roughly 80% of them seen only once. The source was unsorted PBMCs, collected 1.5 years after starting antiretroviral therapy. These receptors originate from a man aged 18 to 35 with HIV.

This chain joins TRBV7-9 and TRBJ2-1; 8 positions match TRBD2. Trimming at V came to 5 bases and at J to 1 base, leaving 10 bases not matched to a gene. The CDR3 consists of 17 residues. Germline CDR1 and CDR2: SEHNR and FQNEAQ (reference sequence). CDR3 protein: CASSPGGAGGSYNEQFF. DNA for the CDR3: TGTGCCAGCAGCCCAGGTGGGGCGGGAGGATCCTACAATGAGCAGTTCTTC. Filled out from reference TRBV7-9 and TRBJ2-1, the complete variable domain reads DTGVSQNPRHKITKRGQNVTFRCDPISEHNRLYWYRQTLGQGPEFLTYFQNEAQLEKSRLLSDRFSAERPKGSFSTLEIQRTEQGDSAMYLCASSPGGAGGSYNEQFFGPGTRLTVL.

The genes are TRBV14 and TRBJ2-3; 8 bases align to TRBD2. CDR3 length equals 18 residues. CDR1 and CDR2 (germline): SGHDN, FVKESK. Trimming took 1 base from V and 5 from J; bases not matched to a gene: 14. DNA for the CDR3: TGTGCCAGCAGCCAAGGAATAAGGCAAGCGGGAGTCGGAGATACGCAGTATTTT. Translation: CASSQGIRQAGVGDTQYF.

This clone was detected once. Here the CDR3 DNA reads TGCGCCAGCAGCTATGGGACAGCCTTTTCCCATAATGAAAAACTGTTTTTT. Protein product: CASSYGTAFSHNEKLFF. The chain combines TRBV5-1 with TRBJ1-4, with 7 nucleotides matching TRBD1. V was pared by 3 bases and J by 4 bases, with 12 bases of the junction left unmatched. The CDR3 totals 17 residues. The V gene's germline CDR1 is SGHRS and CDR2 YFSETQ.

CDR3 region: CAWTHTGELFF. The CDR3 DNA follows: TGTGCCTGGACCCACACCGGGGAGCTGTTTTTT. The genes are TRBV30 and TRBJ2-2; D gene ambiguous. V lost 4 bases and J lost 3, with 3 bases in between. The CDR3 length is 11 residues. Germline assignment: CDR1 GTSNPN and CDR2 SVGIG (reference sequence).

V gene TRBV5-1 combines with J gene TRBJ2-4; D call uncertain. Germline CDR1 is SGHRS and CDR2 is YFSETQ. V was shortened by 0 bases and J by 5 bases, with 6 bases between the two germline ends. This CDR3 contains 13 residues. CDR3 nucleotides: TGCGCCAGCAGCTTGGAGCCAGAAAACATTCAGTACTTC. Its protein is CASSLEPENIQYF.

The rearrangement uses TRBV5-4 and TRBJ1-2, with D possibly TRBD1 on 6 matching bases. The germline CDR1 and CDR2 sequences are SGHNT and YYREEE (reference sequence). V gave up 4 bases and J gave up 7 bases, with 20 bases separating them. The CDR3 spans 15 residues. The CDR3 DNA sequence: TGTGCCAGCAGCACCGACAGGCGGGGTACGGGTGGCTACACCTTC. This codes for CASSTDRRGTGGYTF.

The rearrangement links TRBV12-5 to TRBJ2-3, with D perhaps TRBD1 (6 bases). V was cut by 9 bases and J by 0 bases, with 13 bases left in between. CDR1 and CDR2 from the germline V gene are LGHNT and FRNRAP. The CDR3 is made up of 14 amino acids. CDR3 residues: CASGQSISTDTQYF. Written as DNA, the CDR3 is TGTGCTAGCGGACAGTCGATTAGCACAGATACGCAGTATTTT.

This clone was seen more than once but under ten times. V is TRBV14 and J is TRBJ1-1; the D is unclear. This CDR3 is 14 amino acids long. Per the germline V gene, CDR1 is SGHDN and CDR2 is FVKESK. Trimming pared 0 bases from V and 5 bases from J, leaving 10 bases between. This CDR3 reads CASSQDLVRTEAFF. The CDR3 DNA reads TGTGCCAGCAGCCAAGATCTGGTGAGAACTGAAGCTTTCTTT.

The chain recombines TRBV7-9 with TRBJ2-3; D call uncertain. Trimming cost V 1 base and J 11 bases, with 13 bases left between them. CDR1 and CDR2 (germline): SEHNR, FQNEAQ (reference sequence). The CDR3 sequence is 13 residues long. The CDR3 protein is CASSLDSLTLQYF. CDR3 DNA: TGTGCCAGCAGCTTAGATTCTCTTACGTTGCAGTATTTT.

The chain combines TRBV7-3 with TRBJ2-3, with no clear D. V was cut by 4 bases and J by 4 bases, with 9 bases left in between. Looked up from germline, CDR1 is SGHTA and CDR2 is FQGTGA. CDR3 size: 13 residues. In nucleotides, the CDR3 is TGTGCCAGCAGCTCGCAGTCCCCAGATACGCAGTATTTT. Translation gives CASSSQSPDTQYF.